The source of this T cell receptor beta chain is a study of sequential checkpoint blockade in melanoma. Study at large: Arm A got nivolumab then ipilimumab; arm B the reverse, 1:1. After both sequences, patients received maintenance nivolumab.

TCRdb's table, derived via immunoSEQ multiplex PCR, lists solely in-frame clones and lacks some. The data contain 30,000 to 35,000 clones, approximately 77% of them singletons. Treatment in this sample: randomized to nivolumab then ipilimumab (arm A) or the reverse (arm B). DNA-damaging chemotherapy had not been given to any patient beforehand. Live CD3+CD8+ CD19− CD56− cells were sorted from PBMCs. The sample consisted of CD8+ T cells sorted from blood (inferred from file names), taken from a patient given nivolumab and ipilimumab in sequence. The TCR originated in a human donor with melanoma.

The CDR3 loop is CASSRGTGGTDTQYF. The CDR3 nucleotides read TGCGCCAGCAGCCGGGGGACAGGGGGTACAGATACGCAGTATTTT. This chain connects TRBV4-1 to TRBJ2-3; 11 bases are shared with TRBD1. Germline V gene sequence: CDR1 MGHRA, CDR2 YSYEKL. The V gene end was trimmed by 4 bases and the J gene end by 3 bases; junction bases not matched to a gene: 3. The CDR3 is made up of 15 amino acids.